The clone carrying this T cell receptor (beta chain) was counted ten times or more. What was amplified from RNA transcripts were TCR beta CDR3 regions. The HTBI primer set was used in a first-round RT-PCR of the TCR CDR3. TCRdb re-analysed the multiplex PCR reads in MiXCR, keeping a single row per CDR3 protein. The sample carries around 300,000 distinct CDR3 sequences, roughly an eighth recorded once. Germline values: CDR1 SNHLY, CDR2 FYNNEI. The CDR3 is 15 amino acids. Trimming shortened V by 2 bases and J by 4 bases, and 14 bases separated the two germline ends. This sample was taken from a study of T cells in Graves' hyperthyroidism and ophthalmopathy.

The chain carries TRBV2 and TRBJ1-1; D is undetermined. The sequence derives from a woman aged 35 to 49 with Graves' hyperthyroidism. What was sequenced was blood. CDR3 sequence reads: CASSENAAAGTEAFF. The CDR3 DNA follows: TGTGCCAGCAGTGAAAATGCGGCCGCGGGCACTGAAGCTTTCTTT.